This T cell receptor beta chain emerged from a study of T cell changes during pregnancy in multiple sclerosis. This table comes from immunoSEQ multiplex PCR, and its TCRdb copy is limited to in-frame clones, with some not included. The sample consists of some 57,000 clones, around 89% of them appearing once. Germline V gives CDR1 SNHLY, CDR2 FYNNEI. Trimming stripped 1 base from V and 2 bases from J, with 8 bases between. This CDR3 is built from 14 residues. The TCR was taken from a female donor in good health, enrolled as a control in a pregnancy study. Sequenced material: peripheral blood, taken in the first trimester of pregnancy. This chain joins TRBV2 and TRBJ1-2, with unresolved D. The CDR3 DNA sequence: TGTGCCAGCAGTGAAGGCGTCACCAACTATGGCTACACCTTC. Its protein is CASSEGVTNYGYTF.